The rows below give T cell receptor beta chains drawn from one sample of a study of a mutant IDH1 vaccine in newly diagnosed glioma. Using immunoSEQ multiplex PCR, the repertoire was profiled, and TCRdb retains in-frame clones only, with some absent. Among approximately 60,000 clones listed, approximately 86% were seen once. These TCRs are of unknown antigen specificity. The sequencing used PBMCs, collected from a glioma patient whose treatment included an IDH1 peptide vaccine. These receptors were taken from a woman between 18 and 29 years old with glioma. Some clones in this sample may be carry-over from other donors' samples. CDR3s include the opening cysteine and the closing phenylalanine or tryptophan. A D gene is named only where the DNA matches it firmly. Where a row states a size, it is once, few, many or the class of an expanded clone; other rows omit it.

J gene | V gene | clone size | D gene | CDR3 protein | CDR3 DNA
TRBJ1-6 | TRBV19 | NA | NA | CASRGQGVSPLHF | TGTGCCAGTAGAGGCCAGGGTGTCTCACCCCTCCACTTT
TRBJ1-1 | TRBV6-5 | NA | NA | CASSYSLNTEAFF | TGTGCCAGCAGTTACTCTCTGAACACTGAAGCTTTCTTT
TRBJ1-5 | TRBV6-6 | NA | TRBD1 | CASSRDRGMSNQPQHF | TGTGCCAGCAGCCGGGACAGGGGGATGAGCAATCAGCCCCAGCATTTT
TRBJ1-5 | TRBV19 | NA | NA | CASSLRDDKHF | TGTGCCAGTAGTCTCCGGGACGATAAGCATTTT
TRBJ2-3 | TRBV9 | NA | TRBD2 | CASSVAASGTVRADTQYF | TGTGCCAGCAGCGTAGCGGCTAGCGGGACGGTTAGGGCAGATACGCAGTATTTT
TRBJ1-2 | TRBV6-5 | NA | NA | CASRDTGARGYTF | TGTGCCAGCAGGGATACGGGAGCGAGGGGCTACACCTTC
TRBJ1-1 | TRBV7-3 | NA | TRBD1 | CASSWTGKTEAFF | TGTGCCAGCAGCTGGACAGGGAAGACTGAAGCTTTCTTT
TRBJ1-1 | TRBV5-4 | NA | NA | CASSSPKAMNTEAFF | TGTGCCAGCAGCTCCCCTAAAGCGATGAACACTGAAGCTTTCTTT
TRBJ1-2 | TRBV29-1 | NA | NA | CSAQRGAGYGYTF | TGCAGCGCCCAAAGGGGGGCAGGCTATGGCTACACCTTC
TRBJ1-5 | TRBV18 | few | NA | CASSRGGSNQPQHF | TGTGCCAGCTCACGCGGTGGCTCCAATCAGCCCCAGCATTTT
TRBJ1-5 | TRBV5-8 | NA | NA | CASSLGGGAQPQHF | TGTGCCAGCAGCTTGGGCGGGGGGGCTCAGCCCCAGCATTTT
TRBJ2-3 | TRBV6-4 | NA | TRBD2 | CASSSAAGGINTQYF | TGTGCCAGCAGTTCCGCAGCGGGAGGGATAAATACGCAGTATTTT
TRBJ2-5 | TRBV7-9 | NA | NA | CASSLTGDRETQYF | TGTGCCAGCAGCTTAACGGGGGATCGTGAGACCCAGTACTTC
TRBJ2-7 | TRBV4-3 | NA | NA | CASSQGFQGSYEQYF | TGCGCCAGCAGCCAAGGCTTCCAGGGCTCCTACGAGCAGTACTTC
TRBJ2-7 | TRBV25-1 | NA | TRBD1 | CASSESGTGTYEQYF | TGTGCCAGCAGTGAATCCGGGACAGGGACCTACGAGCAGTACTTC
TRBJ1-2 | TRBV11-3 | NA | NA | CASSRDGRGGYGYTF | TGTGCCAGCAGCCGCGATGGGCGGGGTGGCTATGGCTACACCTTC
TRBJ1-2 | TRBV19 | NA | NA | CASQAAWGGGHGYTF | TGTGCCAGTCAAGCGGCCTGGGGAGGAGGTCATGGCTACACCTTC
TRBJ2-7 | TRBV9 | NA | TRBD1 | CASSVGETGSYEQYF | TGTGCCAGCAGCGTTGGTGAGACAGGGTCCTACGAGCAGTACTTC
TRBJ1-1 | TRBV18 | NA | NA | CASAYPGVAEAFF | TGTGCCAGTGCCTATCCAGGGGTCGCTGAAGCTTTCTTT
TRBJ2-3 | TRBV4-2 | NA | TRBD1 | CASSQRTGSSTDTQYF | TGTGCCAGCAGCCAAAGGACAGGGTCTAGCACAGATACGCAGTATTTT
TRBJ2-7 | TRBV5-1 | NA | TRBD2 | CASSYGLAGGLSYEQYF | TGCGCCAGCAGTTACGGACTAGCGGGAGGGCTTTCCTACGAGCAGTACTTC
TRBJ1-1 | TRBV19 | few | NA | CASRIDRSWNTEAFF | TGTGCCAGTAGGATAGACAGGTCTTGGAACACTGAAGCTTTCTTT
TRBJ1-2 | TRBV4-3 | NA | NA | CASSQLDSTGGYTF | TGCGCCAGCAGCCAGTTAGACAGCACCGGTGGCTACACCTTC
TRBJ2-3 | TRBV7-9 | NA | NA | CASSFGTDTQYF | TGTGCCAGCAGCTTCGGCACAGATACGCAGTATTTT
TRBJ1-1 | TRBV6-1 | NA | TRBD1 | CASSALDRGTEAFF | TGTGCCAGCAGTGCCTTAGACAGGGGAACTGAAGCTTTCTTT
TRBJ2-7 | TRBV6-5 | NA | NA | CASSLYRDTYEQYF | TGTGCCAGCAGTCTTTACAGAGACACCTACGAGCAGTACTTC
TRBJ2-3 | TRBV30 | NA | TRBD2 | CAWPRGSSGGPTDTQYF | TGTGCCTGGCCCCGGGGTTCTAGCGGGGGTCCTACAGATACGCAGTATTTT
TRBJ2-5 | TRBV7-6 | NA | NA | CASSLGGERARETQYF | TGTGCCAGCAGCTTAGGGGGCGAGAGGGCCAGGGAGACCCAGTACTTC
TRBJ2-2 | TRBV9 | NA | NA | CASSALLNTGELFF | TGTGCCAGCAGCGCCCTTTTAAACACCGGGGAGCTGTTTTTT
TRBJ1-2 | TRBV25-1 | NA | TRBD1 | CASSGTGTNYGYTF | TGTGCCAGCAGTGGGACAGGGACAAACTATGGCTACACCTTC
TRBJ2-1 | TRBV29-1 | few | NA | CSVVGLGEDTGQPEQFF | TGCAGCGTTGTCGGTCTTGGTGAGGATACAGGACAACCTGAGCAGTTCTTC
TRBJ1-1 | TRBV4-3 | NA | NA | CASSQVGVSTEAFF | TGCGCCAGCAGCCAAGTTGGGGTTTCCACTGAAGCTTTCTTT
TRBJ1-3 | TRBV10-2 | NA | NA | CASSTILSGNTIYF | TGCGCCAGCAGTACCATTTTAAGTGGAAACACCATATATTTT
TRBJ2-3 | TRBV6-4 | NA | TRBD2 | CASSDSPSGRGGADTQYF | TGTGCCAGCAGTGACTCACCATCTGGGCGGGGGGGCGCAGATACGCAGTATTTT
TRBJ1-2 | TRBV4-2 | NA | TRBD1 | CASSQEMGTGGEANYGYTF | TGTGCCAGCAGCCAGGAGATGGGGACAGGGGGGGAAGCTAACTATGGCTACACCTTC
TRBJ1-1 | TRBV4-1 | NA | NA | CASSQPRGPTEAFF | TGCGCCAGCAGCCAACCCAGGGGCCCCACTGAAGCTTTCTTT
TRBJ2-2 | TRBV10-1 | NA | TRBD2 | CASSEEGTSPLGELFF | TGCGCCAGCAGTGAGGAAGGGACTAGTCCGCTCGGGGAGCTGTTTTTT
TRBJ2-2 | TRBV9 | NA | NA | CASSVGTGELFF | TGTGCCAGCAGCGTAGGGACCGGGGAGCTGTTTTTT
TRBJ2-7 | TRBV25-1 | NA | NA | CASSVGWDTAYEQYF | TGTGCCAGCAGTGTAGGATGGGACACCGCCTACGAGCAGTACTTC
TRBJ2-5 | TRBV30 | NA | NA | CAWSGGGETQYF | TGTGCCTGGAGTGGAGGTGGAGAGACCCAGTACTTC
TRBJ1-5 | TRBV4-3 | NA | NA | CASSQDVGLAINQPQHF | TGCGCCAGCAGCCAAGATGTAGGGCTCGCAATTAATCAGCCCCAGCATTTT
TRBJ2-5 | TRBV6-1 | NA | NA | CASSEVAGPSQETQYF | TGTGCCAGCAGTGAGGTGGCAGGGCCGTCCCAGGAGACCCAGTACTTC
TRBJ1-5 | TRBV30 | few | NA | CAWAPDRYQSPQHF | TGTGCCTGGGCCCCCGACAGGTATCAATCGCCCCAGCATTTT
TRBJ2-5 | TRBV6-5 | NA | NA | CASSRGTLGETQYF | TGTGCCAGCAGCCGAGGGACTTTAGGAGAGACCCAGTACTTC
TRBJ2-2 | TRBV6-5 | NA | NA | CASRKENTGELFF | TGTGCCAGCAGGAAGGAGAACACCGGGGAGCTGTTTTTT
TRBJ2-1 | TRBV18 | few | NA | CASTFGGSYNEQFF | TGTGCCAGCACCTTTGGGGGGTCCTACAATGAGCAGTTCTTC
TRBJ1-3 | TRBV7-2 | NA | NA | CASSLAAGNTIYF | TGTGCCAGCAGCTTAGCAGCCGGAAACACCATATATTTT
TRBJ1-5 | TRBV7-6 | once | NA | CASSRRRRHIQPQHF | TGTGCCAGCAGCCGACGCCGCAGGCATATTCAGCCCCAGCATTTT
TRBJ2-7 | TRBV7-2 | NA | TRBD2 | CASSLGVAGLLSYEQYF | TGTGCCAGCAGCTTAGGAGTAGCGGGACTACTTTCCTACGAGCAGTACTTC
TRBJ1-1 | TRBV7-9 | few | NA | CASSPGTPTEAFF | TGTGCCAGCAGCCCCGGGACACCAACTGAAGCTTTCTTT
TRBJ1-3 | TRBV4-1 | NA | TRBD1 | CASSPTKVQGVNGPGNTIYF | TGCGCCAGCAGCCCTACGAAAGTGCAGGGGGTTAACGGTCCTGGAAACACCATATATTTT